Listed here are 25 T cell receptor beta chains from one sample, sequenced in a study of blood T cell repertoires in COVID-19. Assay: immunoSEQ multiplex PCR; the TCRdb copy retains only in-frame clones and omits some. Counted here are fewer than 350,000 clones, about 90% occurring once; the ten biggest clones make up approximately 12%. Sample: peripheral blood. The receptor source for this set is a woman between 25 and 40 years old with COVID-19, enrolled during active disease.

This chain joins TRBV5-1 and TRBJ2-7; 8 bases line up with TRBD2. The CDR3 has 14 amino acids. Looked up from germline, CDR1 is SGHRS and CDR2 is YFSETQ. V was clipped by 3 bases and J by 1 base; unmatched bases: 3. This CDR3 is CASSSLAGSYEQYF. In nucleotides, the CDR3 is TGCGCCAGCAGCTCGTTAGCGGGGTCCTACGAGCAGTACTTC.

J is TRBJ1-2 and V is TRBV20-1; 7 bases are shared with TRBD1. Germline CDR1 is DFQATT and CDR2 is SNEGSKA (reference sequence). Unmatched junction bases numbered 6, after V lost 3 bases and J lost 5 bases. The CDR3 runs to 13 residues. The CDR3 spells CSASVSGGYGYTF. The CDR3 nucleotides read TGCAGTGCTAGTGTATCAGGGGGATATGGCTACACCTTC.

The V gene is TRBV3-1 (or the pseudogene TRBV3-2), the J gene TRBJ1-2, with D maybe TRBD1 (5 bases). CDR3 size: 13 residues. The V and J ends lost 5 bases and 7 bases respectively, with 14 bases between them. Germline V gene lookup returns CDR1 LGHDT and CDR2 YNNKEL (reference sequence). The DNA of the CDR3 is TGTGCCAGCAGCTCGGGGGGGTCCGGTGGCTACACCTTC. Encoded protein: CASSSGGSGGYTF.

The chain links TRBV4-1 to TRBJ2-7; TRBD2 matches 9 bases. The V and J ends lost 0 bases and 2 bases, in that order; junction bases with no gene match: 5. Germline loops: CDR1 MGHRA, CDR2 YSYEKL. The CDR3 length is 16 residues. The CDR3 sequence: CASSQERLAGAYEQYF. The CDR3 bases are TGCGCCAGCAGCCAAGAAAGGTTAGCGGGGGCCTACGAGCAGTACTTC.

V and J are TRBV5-1 and TRBJ1-1; 8 nucleotides align to TRBD1. The trim removed 3 bases at V and 11 bases at J, leaving 6 bases unmatched. CDR3 size: 12 residues. The germline V gene has CDR1 SGHRS and CDR2 YFSETQ. The CDR3 loop reads CASSYLTGGAFF. CDR3 DNA sequence: TGCGCCAGCAGCTACCTTACAGGGGGTGCTTTCTTT.

This clone appeared once. V is TRBV13 and J is TRBJ2-1, with 10 bases fitting TRBD2. The germline gives CDR1 PRHDT, CDR2 FYEKMQ (reference sequence). This CDR3 has 15 residues. Unmatched junction bases numbered 1, after V lost 1 base and J lost 4 bases. The CDR3 is CASSLVAGGYNEQFF. The CDR3 DNA reads as TGTGCCAGCAGCTTAGTAGCGGGGGGTTACAATGAGCAGTTCTTC.

The V gene is TRBV5-1, the J gene TRBJ1-1, with D perhaps TRBD1 (6 bases). Per the germline V gene, CDR1 is SGHRS and CDR2 is YFSETQ. This CDR3 is 13 amino acids long. Between the trimmed V and J ends, which lost 7 bases and 2 bases, there was a span of 12 bases. In DNA form, the CDR3 reads TGCGCCAGCGGGGGGGGCAGCAACACTGAAGCTTTCTTT. Translation gives CASGGGSNTEAFF.

This chain connects TRBV27 to TRBJ1-2, with 7 bases lining up with TRBD1. This CDR3 is 14 amino acids long. The V segment lost 2 bases and the J segment 5 bases; nucleotides outside the gene matches: 5. In germline, CDR1 is MNHEY, CDR2 SMNVEV (reference sequence). The CDR3 DNA sequence: TGTGCCAGCAGTTTACGGGCAGGGGGGTATGGCTACACCTTC. It is translated as CASSLRAGGYGYTF.

Here the CDR3 reads CASRDGTAQETQYF. CDR3 DNA sequence: TGTGCCAGCAGAGATGGGACAGCACAAGAGACCCAGTACTTC. The chain is built from TRBV7-6 and TRBJ2-5; 7 nucleotides match TRBD1. Looked up from germline, CDR1 is SGHVS and CDR2 is FNYEAQ. The CDR3 extends over 14 amino acids. V dropped 6 bases and J dropped 2; count of bases not matched to a gene: 6.

This chain uses TRBV5-6 with TRBJ1-2, with D unclear. Trimming cost V 2 bases and J 5 bases, with 7 bases left between them. The CDR3 spans 12 residues. Germline V gene sequence: CDR1 SGHDT, CDR2 YYEEEE. The DNA for the CDR3 is TGTGCCAGCAGCTTTAGTCAATATGGCTACACCTTC. This codes for CASSFSQYGYTF.

V is TRBV9 and J is TRBJ1-3; D perhaps matches TRBD1 (5 bases). In germline, CDR1 is SGDLS, CDR2 YYNGEE. V gave up 4 bases and J gave up 3 bases, with 14 bases separating them. The CDR3 is 15 residues long. The CDR3, as DNA: TGTGCCAGCAGCCCGACGCGGGGCGATGGAAACACCATATATTTT. It specifies CASSPTRGDGNTIYF.

The rearrangement joins TRBV4-1 to TRBJ1-2, with TRBD1 identical over 9 bases. Unmatched junction bases numbered 10, after V lost 4 bases and J lost 7 bases. The CDR3 spans 15 residues. CDR1 and CDR2 (germline): MGHRA, YSYEKL. CDR3 nucleotides: TGCGCCAGCAGCCCTAGGGACAGGGAAGTCTCTGGCTACACCTTC. As protein: CASSPRDREVSGYTF.

This clone was seen a few times. The chain couples TRBV5-4 to TRBJ1-2, with 9 bases identical to TRBD1. The germline CDR1 and CDR2 sequences are SGHNT and YYREEE (reference sequence). J was trimmed by 4 bases and V by 4 bases; bases with no gene match: 5. CDR3 length equals 14 residues. The CDR3 sequence is CASSADRGFYGYTF. In DNA form, the CDR3 reads TGTGCCAGCAGCGCGGACAGGGGTTTCTATGGCTACACCTTC.

V is TRBV5-6 and J is TRBJ2-3; possible D gene TRBD2, 5 bases. V lost 4 bases to trimming and J lost 1 base, with 13 bases between them. The CDR3 extends over 15 amino acids. CDR1 and CDR2 from the germline V gene are SGHDT and YYEEEE. The CDR3 region is CASSTRGSGTDTQYF. CDR3 DNA sequence: TGTGCCAGCAGCACACGCGGGTCGGGCACAGATACGCAGTATTTT.

This clone showed up just once. The gene calls are TRBV7-9 and TRBJ2-5; D remains ambiguous. V was trimmed by 6 bases and J by 5 bases, leaving 10 bases between them. The CDR3 totals 12 residues. Germline V gene sequence: CDR1 SEHNR, CDR2 FQNEAQ (reference sequence). CDR3 region: CASSTLAETQYF. CDR3 in DNA: TGTGCCAGCAGTACGCTCGCGGAGACCCAGTACTTC.

V and J are TRBV7-6 and TRBJ2-2; TRBD1 is a possible D gene (5 bases). V was shortened by 3 bases and J by 6 bases, with 5 bases between the two germline ends. The CDR3 is 12 amino acids. Germline V gives CDR1 SGHVS, CDR2 FNYEAQ. CDR3 protein: CASSLTAGELFF. The CDR3 DNA reads TGTGCCAGCAGCTTGACAGCCGGGGAGCTGTTTTTT.

The chain employs TRBV5-1 and TRBJ1-1, with D perhaps matching TRBD1 (6 bases). Germline CDR1 reads SGHRS; CDR2 reads YFSETQ. Trimming took off 5 bases at V and 7 bases at J, with 21 bases between the two ends. The CDR3 extends over 15 amino acids. The CDR3 here is CASRISGEWSNEAFF. The DNA for the CDR3 is TGCGCCAGCAGAATTTCAGGGGAGTGGTCAAATGAAGCTTTCTTT.

For the CDR3, the DNA is TGTGCCTGGAGTCGTGATAATTCACCCCTCCACTTT. It codes for CAWSRDNSPLHF. The chain combines TRBV30 with TRBJ1-6; no definite D call. Trimming cost V 2 bases and J 5 bases, with 4 bases left between them. This CDR3 contains 12 residues. Germline V gives CDR1 GTSNPN, CDR2 SVGIG (reference sequence).

The DNA for the CDR3 is TGTGCCAGCAGCCCATGGGCAGGGCAGCCCCAGCATTTT. As protein: CASSPWAGQPQHF. The rearrangement joins TRBV5-6 to TRBJ1-5, with D tentatively TRBD1 (5 bases). This CDR3 contains 13 residues. Per the germline V gene, CDR1 is SGHDT and CDR2 is YYEEEE. V was clipped by 4 bases and J by 7 bases, with 12 bases between them.

This sequence joins TRBV9 and TRBJ2-7, with D possibly matching TRBD1 (6 bases). This CDR3 spans 15 amino acids. Germline loops: CDR1 SGDLS, CDR2 YYNGEE. V was cut by 4 bases and J by 2 bases, with 16 bases left in between. The CDR3 reads CASSPRGGFAYEQYF. The DNA of the CDR3 is TGTGCCAGCAGCCCTAGAGGGGGTTTCGCCTACGAGCAGTACTTC.

The genes are TRBV2 and TRBJ1-5, with D uncertain. CDR1 and CDR2 from the germline V gene are SNHLY and FYNNEI. The CDR3 covers 17 residues. Trimming left V 1 base short and J 11 bases short, with 24 bases between. The CDR3 reads CASSEVGSRITPRAQHF. CDR3 nucleotides: TGTGCCAGCAGTGAAGTTGGGAGCAGGATAACCCCTAGAGCCCAGCATTTT.

The chain links TRBV4-2 to TRBJ2-5, with a weak D call TRBD2 (5 bases). V was shortened by 1 base and J by 5 bases, with 11 bases between the two germline ends. The CDR3 extends over 14 amino acids. Germline V gene data show CDR1 as LGHNA and CDR2 as YNFKEQ. In nucleotides, the CDR3 is TGTGCCAGCAGCCAAGGACGAGTAGCGGAGACCCAGTACTTC. Amino acids: CASSQGRVAETQYF.

The genes are TRBV7-9 and TRBJ2-7, with TRBD2 identical over 7 bases. The CDR3 is 15 residues long. V lost 11 bases, J lost 1 base, and 14 bases stayed unmatched. Germline V CDR1 and CDR2: SEHNR, FQNEAQ (reference sequence). The CDR3 region has the DNA TGTGCCGGAGGTTTAGAAGCGGGAAAATCCTACGAGCAGTACTTC. As protein: CAGGLEAGKSYEQYF.

This clone was found once. The rearrangement uses TRBV21-1 and TRBJ2-7; the tabulated D call, TRBD1, remains unverified against the DNA. TRBV21-1 corresponds to a pseudogene. The CDR3 totals 11 residues. CDR3 sequence (DNA): TGTGCCAGCAGCGCAGTCTACGAGCAGTACTTC. Translating it yields CASSAVYEQYF.

The genes are TRBV23-1 and TRBJ2-7; 7 bases agree with TRBD2. TRBV23-1 is given ORF status, its function remaining uncertain. V lost 4 bases to trimming and J lost 4 bases; unmatched junction nucleotides: 13. The length of the CDR3 is 16 residues. CDR3 loop: CASSLKRDYPLYEQYF. Here the CDR3 DNA reads TGCGCCAGCAGTCTCAAGAGGGACTACCCCCTTTACGAGCAGTACTTC.